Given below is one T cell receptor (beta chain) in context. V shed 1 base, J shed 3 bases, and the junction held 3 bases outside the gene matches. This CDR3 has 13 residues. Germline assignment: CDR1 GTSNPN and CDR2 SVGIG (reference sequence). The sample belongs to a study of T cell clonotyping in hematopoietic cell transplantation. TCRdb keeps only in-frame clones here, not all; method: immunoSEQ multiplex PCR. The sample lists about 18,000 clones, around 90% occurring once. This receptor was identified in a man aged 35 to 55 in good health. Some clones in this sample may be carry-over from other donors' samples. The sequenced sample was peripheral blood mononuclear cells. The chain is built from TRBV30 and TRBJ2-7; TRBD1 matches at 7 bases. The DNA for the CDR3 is TGTGCCTGGAGTGGTGCAGGGGGCTACGAGCAGTACTTC. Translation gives CAWSGAGGYEQYF.